Below, one TCR beta chain is given with its context. These data are taken from a study of blood T cell repertoires in COVID-19. For the study at large: The samples span acute and convalescent COVID-19 from the United States, Italy and Spain.

In the source study's methods: The authors estimated nucleated cell counts from reference gene primer amplification. Clones were read by immunoSEQ multiplex PCR, and TCRdb kept only the in-frame ones, dropping some. Clone size and the V and J calls come from that table; the DNA yielded D and trimming. Of under 65,000 clones in the sample, approximately 80% are singletons; the top ten hold approximately 5.7%. Sequences were obtained from peripheral blood. The sequence came from a woman in her sixties or seventies with acute or convalescent COVID-19.

CDR3 sequence: CASSESGGALDTQYF. In DNA form, the CDR3 reads TGTGCCAGCAGCGAAAGCGGGGGGGCCCTAGATACGCAGTATTTT. The genes are TRBV9 and TRBJ2-3, with 10 bases identical to TRBD2. Germline loops: CDR1 SGDLS, CDR2 YYNGEE. This CDR3 region has 15 residues. The junction had 6 bases not matched to a gene; V was cut back by 3 bases and J by 5 bases.